This paragraph covers one T cell receptor (beta chain) sequence. Isolated RNA was reverse transcribed into cDNA used as the sequencing template. Sequencing used immunoSEQ multiplex PCR; TCRdb keeps in-frame clones, though not all of them. The sample lists 200,000 to 250,000 clones; approximately 67% were seen once. Treatment: oral pan-JAK inhibitor, 5-10 mg twice daily. The source of the sample is a study of CD8+ T cells in alopecia areata. This specimen consisted of CD4+ T cells sorted from blood, obtained at week 44, from a patient treated with tofacitinib. The source of this sequence is a human donor with alopecia areata.

CDR3 nucleotides: TGCAGCGTTGAAGACGGGGGCGAGTACTTC. This encodes CSVEDGGEYF. The rearrangement uses TRBV29-1 and TRBJ2-5; TRBD1 or TRBD2 may be the D gene (6 bases each). Looked up from germline, CDR1 is SQVTM and CDR2 is ANQGSEA. Trimming pared 0 bases from V and 12 bases from J, leaving 8 bases between. The CDR3 contains 10 residues. Complete variable domain (other parts from reference TRBV29-1 and TRBJ2-5): SAVISQKPSRDICQRGTSLTIQCQVDSQVTMMFWYRQQPGQSLTLIATANQGSEATYESGFVIDKFPISRPNLTFSTLTVSNMSPEDSSIYLCSVEDGGEYFGPGTRLLVL.